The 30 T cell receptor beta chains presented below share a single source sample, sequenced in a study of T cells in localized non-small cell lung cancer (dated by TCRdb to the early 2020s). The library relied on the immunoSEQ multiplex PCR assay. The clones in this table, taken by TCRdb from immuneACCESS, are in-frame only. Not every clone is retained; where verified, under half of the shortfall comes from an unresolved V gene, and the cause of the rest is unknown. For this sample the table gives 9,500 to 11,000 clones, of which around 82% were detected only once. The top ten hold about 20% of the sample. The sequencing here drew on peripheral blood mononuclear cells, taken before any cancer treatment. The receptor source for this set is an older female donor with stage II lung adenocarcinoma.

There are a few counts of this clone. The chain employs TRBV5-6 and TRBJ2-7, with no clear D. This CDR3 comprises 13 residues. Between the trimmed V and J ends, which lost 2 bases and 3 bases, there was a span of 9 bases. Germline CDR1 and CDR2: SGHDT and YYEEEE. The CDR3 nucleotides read TGTGCCAGCAGCTTTTTATCTAGCTACGAGCAGTACTTC. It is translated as CASSFLSSYEQYF.

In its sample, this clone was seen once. CDR3 nucleotide sequence: TGTGCCAGCTCACAATCTAGTGGACAGGCTGCCGGGGAGCTGTTTTTT. It specifies CASSQSSGQAAGELFF. The chain is built from TRBV18 and TRBJ2-2; 7 bases map to TRBD1. Trimming removed 4 bases from V and 6 bases from J; junction bases left unmatched: 11. Germline lookup yields CDR1 KGHSH and CDR2 LQKENI. This CDR3 region has 16 residues.

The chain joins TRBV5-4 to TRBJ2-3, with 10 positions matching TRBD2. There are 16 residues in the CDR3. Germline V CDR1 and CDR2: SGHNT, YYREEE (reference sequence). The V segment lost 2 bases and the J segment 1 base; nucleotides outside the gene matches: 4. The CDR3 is CASSFWLAGGTDTQYF. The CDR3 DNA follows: TGTGCCAGCAGCTTTTGGCTAGCGGGGGGCACAGATACGCAGTATTTT.

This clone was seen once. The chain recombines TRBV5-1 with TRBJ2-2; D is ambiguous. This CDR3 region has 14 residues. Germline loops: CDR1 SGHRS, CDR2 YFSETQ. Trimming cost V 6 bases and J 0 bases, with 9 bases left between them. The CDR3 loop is CASTPDTNTGELFF. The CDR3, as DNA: TGCGCCAGCACCCCAGATACGAACACCGGGGAGCTGTTTTTT.

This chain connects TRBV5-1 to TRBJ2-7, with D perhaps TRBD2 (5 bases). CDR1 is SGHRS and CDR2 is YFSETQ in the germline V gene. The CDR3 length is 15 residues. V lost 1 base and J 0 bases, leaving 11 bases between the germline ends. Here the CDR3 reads CASSLLGLNSYEQYF. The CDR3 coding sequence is TGCGCCAGCAGCTTGCTCGGACTGAACTCCTACGAGCAGTACTTC.

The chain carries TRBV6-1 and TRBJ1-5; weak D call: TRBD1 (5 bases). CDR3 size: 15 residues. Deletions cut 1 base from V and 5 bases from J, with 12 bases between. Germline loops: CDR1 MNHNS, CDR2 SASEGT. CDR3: CASSEGGWGYQPQHF. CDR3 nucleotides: TGTGCCAGCAGTGAAGGGGGGTGGGGCTATCAGCCCCAGCATTTT.

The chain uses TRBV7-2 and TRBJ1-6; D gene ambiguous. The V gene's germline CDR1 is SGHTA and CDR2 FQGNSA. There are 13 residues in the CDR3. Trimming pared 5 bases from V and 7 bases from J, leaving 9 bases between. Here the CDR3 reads CASSLLINSPLHF. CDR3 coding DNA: TGTGCCAGCAGCCTCTTAATCAATTCACCCCTCCACTTT.

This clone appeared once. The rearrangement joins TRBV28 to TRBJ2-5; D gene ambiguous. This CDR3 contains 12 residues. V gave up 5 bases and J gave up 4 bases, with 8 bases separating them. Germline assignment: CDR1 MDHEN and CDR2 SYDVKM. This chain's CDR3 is CASSPPGETQYF. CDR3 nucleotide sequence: TGTGCCAGCAGTCCCCCGGGAGAGACCCAGTACTTC.

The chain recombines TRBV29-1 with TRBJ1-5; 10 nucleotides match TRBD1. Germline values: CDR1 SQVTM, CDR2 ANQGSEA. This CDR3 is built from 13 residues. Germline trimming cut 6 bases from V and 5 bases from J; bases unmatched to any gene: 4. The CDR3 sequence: CSVSGTGDQPQHF. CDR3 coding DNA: TGCAGCGTCTCAGGGACAGGGGATCAGCCCCAGCATTTT.

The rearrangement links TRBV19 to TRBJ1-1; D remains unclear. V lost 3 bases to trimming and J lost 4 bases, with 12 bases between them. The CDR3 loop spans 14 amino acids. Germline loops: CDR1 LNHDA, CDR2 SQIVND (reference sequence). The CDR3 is CASSIRQLATEAFF. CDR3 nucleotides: TGTGCCAGTAGTATCCGGCAGCTGGCCACTGAAGCTTTCTTT. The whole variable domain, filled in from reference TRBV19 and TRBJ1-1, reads DGGITQSPKYLFRKEGQNVTLSCEQNLNHDAMYWYRQDPGQGLRLIYYSQIVNDFQKGDIAEGYSVSREKKESFPLTVTSAQKNPTAFYLCASSIRQLATEAFFGQGTRLTVV.

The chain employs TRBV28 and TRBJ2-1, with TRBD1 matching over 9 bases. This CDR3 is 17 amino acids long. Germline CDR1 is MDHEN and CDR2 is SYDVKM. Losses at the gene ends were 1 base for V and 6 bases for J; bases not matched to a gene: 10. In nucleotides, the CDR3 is TGTGCCAGCAGTTTATTAGGGGGGACAGGGACAGGCAATGAGCAGTTCTTC. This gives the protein CASSLLGGTGTGNEQFF.

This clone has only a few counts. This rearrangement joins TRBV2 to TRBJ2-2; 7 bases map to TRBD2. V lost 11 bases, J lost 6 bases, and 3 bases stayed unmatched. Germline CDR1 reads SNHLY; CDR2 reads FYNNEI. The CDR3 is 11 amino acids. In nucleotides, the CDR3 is TGTGCCCGGGAGGCTCCCGGGGAGCTGTTTTTT. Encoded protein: CAREAPGELFF.

The CDR3 DNA reads as TGTGCCATCAGTCGGGACAGGGCCTACGAGCAGTACTTC. Encoded protein: CAISRDRAYEQYF. The chain combines TRBV10-3 with TRBJ2-7, with 9 bases lining up with TRBD1. The CDR3 runs to 13 residues. The junction had 1 base not matched to a gene; V was cut back by 5 bases and J by 2 bases. Per the germline V gene, CDR1 is ENHRY and CDR2 is SYGVKD.

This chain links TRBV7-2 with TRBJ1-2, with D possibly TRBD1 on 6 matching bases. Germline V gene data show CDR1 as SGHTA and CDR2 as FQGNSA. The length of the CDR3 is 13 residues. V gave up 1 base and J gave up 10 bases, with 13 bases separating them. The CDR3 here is CASSLGGQSVYTF. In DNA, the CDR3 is TGTGCCAGCAGCTTAGGAGGACAGTCGGTCTACACCTTC.

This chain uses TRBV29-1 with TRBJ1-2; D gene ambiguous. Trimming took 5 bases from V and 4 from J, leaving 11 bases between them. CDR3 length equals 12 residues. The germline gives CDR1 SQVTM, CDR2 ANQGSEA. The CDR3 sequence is CSVSEIGYGYTF. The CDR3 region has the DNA TGCAGCGTTTCCGAGATTGGCTATGGCTACACCTTC.

CDR3 nucleotide sequence: TGTGCCAGCAGTGACGTTTGGGGAACAGGCGCTGAAGCTTTCTTT. It encodes CASSDVWGTGAEAFF. The chain links TRBV6-4 to TRBJ1-1, with D possibly being TRBD1 (5 bases). V lost 2 bases and J lost 6, with 16 bases in between. Looked up from germline, CDR1 is MRHNA and CDR2 is SNTAGT. CDR3 length: 15 residues.

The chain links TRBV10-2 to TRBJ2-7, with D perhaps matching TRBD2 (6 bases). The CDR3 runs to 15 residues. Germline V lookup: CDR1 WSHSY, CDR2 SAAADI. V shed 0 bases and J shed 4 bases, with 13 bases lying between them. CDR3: CASSESRDWVYEQYF. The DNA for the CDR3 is TGCGCCAGCAGTGAGTCCCGGGACTGGGTATACGAGCAGTACTTC.

CDR3 coding DNA: TGTGCCAGCAGCTTAGAGGGACAGGGCGCTTTCTTT. Its protein product is CASSLEGQGAFF. V is TRBV7-9 and J is TRBJ1-1; 9 bases map to TRBD1. The CDR3 length is 12 residues. The ends lost 1 base at V and 11 bases at J; junction bases unmatched: 2. Germline V gene sequence: CDR1 SEHNR, CDR2 FQNEAQ (reference sequence). Drawing the rest from reference TRBV7-9 and TRBJ1-1, the complete variable domain is DTGVSQNPRHKITKRGQNVTFRCDPISEHNRLYWYRQTLGQGPEFLTYFQNEAQLEKSRLLSDRFSAERPKGSFSTLEIQRTEQGDSAMYLCASSLEGQGAFFGQGTRLTVV.

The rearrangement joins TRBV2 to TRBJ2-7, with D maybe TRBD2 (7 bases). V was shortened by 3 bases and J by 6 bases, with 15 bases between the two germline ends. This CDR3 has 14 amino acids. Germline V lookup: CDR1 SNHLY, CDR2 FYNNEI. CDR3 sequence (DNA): TGTGCCAGCAGTGAGTTCGGGGGGCACATCGAGCAGTACTTC. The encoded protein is CASSEFGGHIEQYF.

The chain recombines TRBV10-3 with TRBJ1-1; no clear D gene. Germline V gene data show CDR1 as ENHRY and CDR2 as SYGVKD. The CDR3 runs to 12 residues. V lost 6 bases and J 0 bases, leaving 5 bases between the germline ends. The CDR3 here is CAIRAVNTEAFF. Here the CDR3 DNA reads TGTGCCATCAGGGCAGTGAACACTGAAGCTTTCTTT.

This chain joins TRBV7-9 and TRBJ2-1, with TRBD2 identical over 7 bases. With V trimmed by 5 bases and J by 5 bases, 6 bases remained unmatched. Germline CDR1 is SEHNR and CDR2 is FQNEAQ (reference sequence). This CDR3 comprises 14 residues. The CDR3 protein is CASSESGGHNEQFF. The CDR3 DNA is TGTGCCAGCAGCGAGTCGGGAGGCCACAATGAGCAGTTCTTC.

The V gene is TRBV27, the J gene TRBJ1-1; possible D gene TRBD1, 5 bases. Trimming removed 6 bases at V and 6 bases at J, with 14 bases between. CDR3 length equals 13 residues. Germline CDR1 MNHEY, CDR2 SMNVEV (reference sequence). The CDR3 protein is CASRMVRGSEAFF. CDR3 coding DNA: TGTGCCAGCAGAATGGTAAGGGGCTCTGAAGCTTTCTTT.

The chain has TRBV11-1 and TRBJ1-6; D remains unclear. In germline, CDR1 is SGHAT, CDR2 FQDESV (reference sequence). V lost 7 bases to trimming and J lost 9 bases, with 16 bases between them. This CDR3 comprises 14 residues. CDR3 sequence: CASTPTGGASPLHF. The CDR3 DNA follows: TGTGCCAGCACCCCGACGGGTGGCGCTTCACCCCTCCACTTT.

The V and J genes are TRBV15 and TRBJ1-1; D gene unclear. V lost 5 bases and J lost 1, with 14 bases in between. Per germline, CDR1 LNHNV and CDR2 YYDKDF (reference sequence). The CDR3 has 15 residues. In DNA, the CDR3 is TGTGCCACCAGCGCCCGACGTGAGGCGAACACTGAAGCTTTCTTT. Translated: CATSARREANTEAFF.

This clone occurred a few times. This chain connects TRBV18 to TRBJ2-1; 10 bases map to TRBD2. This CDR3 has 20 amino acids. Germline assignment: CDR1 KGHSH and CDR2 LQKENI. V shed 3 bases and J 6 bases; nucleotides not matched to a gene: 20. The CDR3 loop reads CASSPPAGGPTRAYVNEQFF. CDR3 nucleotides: TGTGCCAGCTCACCCCCAGCGGGGGGGCCGACCCGGGCCTATGTCAATGAGCAGTTCTTC.

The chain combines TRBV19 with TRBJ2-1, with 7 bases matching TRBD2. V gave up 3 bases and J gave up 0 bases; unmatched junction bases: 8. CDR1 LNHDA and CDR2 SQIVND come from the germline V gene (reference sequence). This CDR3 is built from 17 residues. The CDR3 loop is CASSIGSGRASYNEQFF. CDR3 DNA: TGTGCCAGTAGTATTGGGTCAGGGAGGGCCTCCTACAATGAGCAGTTCTTC.

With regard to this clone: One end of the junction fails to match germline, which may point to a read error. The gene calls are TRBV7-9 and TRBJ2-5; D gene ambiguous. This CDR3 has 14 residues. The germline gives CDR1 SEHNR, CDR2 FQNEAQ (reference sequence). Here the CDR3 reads CASSLVGTETLMHF. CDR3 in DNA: TGTGCCAGCAGCTTAGTTGGTACGGAAACCTTGATGCACTTC. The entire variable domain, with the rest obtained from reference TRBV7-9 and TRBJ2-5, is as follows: DTGVSQNPRHKITKRGQNVTFRCDPISEHNRLYWYRQTLGQGPEFLTYFQNEAQLEKSRLLSDRFSAERPKGSFSTLEIQRTEQGDSAMYLCASSLVGTETLMHFGPGTRLLVL.

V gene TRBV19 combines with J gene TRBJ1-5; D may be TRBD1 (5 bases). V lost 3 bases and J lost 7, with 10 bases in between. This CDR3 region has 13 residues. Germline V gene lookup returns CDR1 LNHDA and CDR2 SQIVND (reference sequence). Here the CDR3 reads CASSMGGLQPQHF. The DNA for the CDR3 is TGTGCCAGTAGTATGGGGGGATTACAGCCCCAGCATTTT.

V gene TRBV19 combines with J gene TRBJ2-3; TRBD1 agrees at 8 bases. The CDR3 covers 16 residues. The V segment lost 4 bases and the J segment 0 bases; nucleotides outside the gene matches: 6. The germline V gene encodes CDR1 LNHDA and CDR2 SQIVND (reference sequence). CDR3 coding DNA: TGTGCCAGTAGTAGACCCACAGGGGGAAGCACAGATACGCAGTATTTT. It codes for CASSRPTGGSTDTQYF.

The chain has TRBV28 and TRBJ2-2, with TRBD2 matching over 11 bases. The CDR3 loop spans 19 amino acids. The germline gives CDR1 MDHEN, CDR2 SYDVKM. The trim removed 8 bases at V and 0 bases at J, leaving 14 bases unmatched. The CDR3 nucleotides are TGTGCCAGCCTGTCGGGACTAGCGGACTTCTTGACGAACACCGGGGAGCTGTTTTTT. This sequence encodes CASLSGLADFLTNTGELFF.